This paragraph covers one TCR beta chain sequence. The sample is drawn from a study of blood T cell repertoires in COVID-19. Repertoires were generated with immunoSEQ multiplex PCR, while TCRdb's copy carries only in-frame clones and drops some. The sample comprises some 180,000 clones, about four fifths of which are singletons, and about 1.9% rests with the top ten. Sequencing input: peripheral blood. This clonotype was sampled from a woman older than 75 with acute or convalescent COVID-19.

The CDR3: CASSFGDPGGYTF. In DNA, the CDR3 is TGTGCCAGCAGTTTCGGCGATCCGGGTGGCTACACCTTC. The genes are TRBV12-3 or TRBV12-4 and TRBJ1-2; no clear D gene. Trimming took 3 bases from V and 7 from J, leaving 12 bases between them. CDR3 length: 13 residues.